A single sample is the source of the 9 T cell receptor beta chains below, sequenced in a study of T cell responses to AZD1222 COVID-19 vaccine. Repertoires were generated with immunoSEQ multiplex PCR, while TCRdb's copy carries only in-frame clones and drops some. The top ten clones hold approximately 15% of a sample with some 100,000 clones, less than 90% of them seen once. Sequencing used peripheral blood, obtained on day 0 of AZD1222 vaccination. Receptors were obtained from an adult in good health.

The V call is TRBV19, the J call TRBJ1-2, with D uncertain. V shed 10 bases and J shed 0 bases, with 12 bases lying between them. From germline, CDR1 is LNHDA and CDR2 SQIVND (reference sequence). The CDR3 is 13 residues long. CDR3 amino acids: CATNRAANYGYTF. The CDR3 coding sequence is TGTGCCACCAACCGGGCCGCTAACTATGGCTACACCTTC.

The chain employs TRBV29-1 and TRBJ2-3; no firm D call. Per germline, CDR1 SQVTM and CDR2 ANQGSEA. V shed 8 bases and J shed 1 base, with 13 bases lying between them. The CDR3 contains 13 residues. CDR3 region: CSLHRAGTDTQYF. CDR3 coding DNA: TGCAGCTTACATAGGGCCGGCACAGATACGCAGTATTTT.

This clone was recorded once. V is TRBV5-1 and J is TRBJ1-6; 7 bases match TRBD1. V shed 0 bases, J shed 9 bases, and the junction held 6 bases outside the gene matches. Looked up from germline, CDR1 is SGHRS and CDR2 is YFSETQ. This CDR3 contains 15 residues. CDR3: CASSLEGATSSPLHF. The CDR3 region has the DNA TGCGCCAGCAGCTTGGAGGGGGCCACCTCTTCACCCCTCCACTTT.

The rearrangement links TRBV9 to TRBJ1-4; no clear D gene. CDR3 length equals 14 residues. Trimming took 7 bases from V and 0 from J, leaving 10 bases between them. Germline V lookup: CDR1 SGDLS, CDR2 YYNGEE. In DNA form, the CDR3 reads TGTGCCAGCTCCAGAGCTGCAACTAATGAAAAACTGTTTTTT. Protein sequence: CASSRAATNEKLFF.

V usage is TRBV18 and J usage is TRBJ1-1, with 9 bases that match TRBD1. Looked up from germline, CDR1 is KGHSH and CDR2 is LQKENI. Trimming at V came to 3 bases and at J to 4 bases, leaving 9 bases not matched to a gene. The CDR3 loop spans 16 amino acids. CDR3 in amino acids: CASSPGTGRGVTEAFF. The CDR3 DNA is TGTGCCAGCTCACCCGGGACAGGGAGAGGTGTCACTGAAGCTTTCTTT.

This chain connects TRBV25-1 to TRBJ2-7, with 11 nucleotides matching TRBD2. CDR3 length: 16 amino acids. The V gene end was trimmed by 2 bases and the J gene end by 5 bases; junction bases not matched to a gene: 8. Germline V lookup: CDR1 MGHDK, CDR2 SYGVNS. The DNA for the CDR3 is TGTGCCAGCAGTGAAAGGTTAGCGGGAGGGCTCCACGAGCAGTACTTC. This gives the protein CASSERLAGGLHEQYF.

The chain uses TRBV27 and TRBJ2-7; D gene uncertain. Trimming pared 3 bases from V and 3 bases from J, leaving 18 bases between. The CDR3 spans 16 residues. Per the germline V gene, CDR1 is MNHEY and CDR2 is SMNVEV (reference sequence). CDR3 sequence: CASSLAPAGRVYEQYF. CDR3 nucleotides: TGTGCCAGCAGTTTGGCCCCCGCCGGTAGGGTCTACGAGCAGTACTTC.

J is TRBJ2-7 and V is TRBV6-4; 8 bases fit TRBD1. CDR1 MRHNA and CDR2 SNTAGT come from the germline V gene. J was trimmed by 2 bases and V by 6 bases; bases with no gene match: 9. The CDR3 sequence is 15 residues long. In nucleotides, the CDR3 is TGTGCCAGCAGCGCGCAAGGACAGGGTCCCTACGAGCAGTACTTC. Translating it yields CASSAQGQGPYEQYF.

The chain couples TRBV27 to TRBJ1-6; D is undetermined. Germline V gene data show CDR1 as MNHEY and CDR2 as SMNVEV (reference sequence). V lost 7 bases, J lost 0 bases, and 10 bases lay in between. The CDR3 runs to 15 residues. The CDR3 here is CASTPHSSYNSPLHF. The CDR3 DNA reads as TGTGCCAGCACCCCCCACAGCTCCTATAATTCACCCCTCCACTTT.